The clone carrying this TCR beta chain is deemed medium-sized. This specimen comes from a study of T cells after yellow fever vaccination. V lost 2 bases and J lost 4, with 5 bases in between. CDR3 length equals 12 residues. Germline-derived CDR1 and CDR2 are SEHNR and FQNEAQ (reference sequence). TCRdb called the 5' RACE reads again in MiXCR, with one record for every CDR3 protein. Among about 260,000 distinct CDR3 sequences listed, roughly 5.2% were seen once. The sample consisted of CD4+ T cells sorted from PBMCs, taken on the day of the yellow fever booster vaccination. The V call is TRBV7-9, the J call TRBJ1-1; D uncertain. The TCR sequence derives from a man aged 18 to 30 who received the YFV17D yellow fever vaccine. CDR3 in amino acids: CASSLQATEAFF. The DNA for the CDR3 is TGTGCCAGCAGCTTACAGGCCACTGAAGCTTTCTTT.